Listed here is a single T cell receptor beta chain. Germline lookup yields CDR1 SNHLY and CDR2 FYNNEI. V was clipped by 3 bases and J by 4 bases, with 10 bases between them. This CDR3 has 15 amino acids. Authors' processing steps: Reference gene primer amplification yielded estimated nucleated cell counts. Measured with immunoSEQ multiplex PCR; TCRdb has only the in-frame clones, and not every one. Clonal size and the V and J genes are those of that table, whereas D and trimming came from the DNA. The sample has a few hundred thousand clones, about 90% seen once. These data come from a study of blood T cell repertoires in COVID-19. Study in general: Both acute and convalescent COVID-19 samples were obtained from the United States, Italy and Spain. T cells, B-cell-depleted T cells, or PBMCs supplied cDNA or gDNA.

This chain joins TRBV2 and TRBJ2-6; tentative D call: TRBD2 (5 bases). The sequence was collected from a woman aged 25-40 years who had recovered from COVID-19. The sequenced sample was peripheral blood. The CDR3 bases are TGTGCCAGCAGTGAGATAGCGAAAGGGGCCAACGTCCTGACTTTC. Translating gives CASSEIAKGANVLTF.